Sequencing of this T cell receptor (beta chain) was carried out in a study of cytomegalovirus exposure and HLA in healthy donors. V lost 7 bases to trimming and J lost 1 base, with 15 bases between them. The length of the CDR3 is 15 residues. CDR1 and CDR2 (germline): MNHEY, SVGAGI. Concerning this clone itself: Its specificity is unknown.

Both 60 Vbeta primers and 13 Jbeta primers went into the PCR. In the authors' workflow: An analysis that came later counted some 81 million unique TCR beta chains, about 10 million shared. Sequenced by immunoSEQ multiplex PCR; TCRdb stores in-frame clones only, minus some. That table is the source of V, J and clone size, and D and trimming were worked out from the DNA. The sample has fewer than 250,000 clones, and its top ten clones hold roughly 0.89%. Study-level results: In an earlier analysis, most TCR beta V segments were productive about 87% or about 30% of the time. Reportedly, diagnosis of cytomegalovirus status by the classifier showed high specificity and sensitivity.

All the people who gave samples were healthy bone marrow donors. V gene TRBV6-5 combines with J gene TRBJ2-3; D is possibly TRBD2 (6 bases). The receptor was isolated from a woman in her twenties or thirties in good health and CMV-seropositive. The specimen sequenced was PBMCs. This CDR3 reads CASTRSGFRTDTQYF. The CDR3 region has the DNA TGTGCCAGCACCCGTAGCGGATTTCGCACAGATACGCAGTATTTT.